The clone carrying this T cell receptor beta chain was counted between two and nine times. Its specificity is not known. Other DNA sequences in the same sample also yield this CDR3. The treatment was: oral pan-JAK inhibitor, 5-10 mg twice daily. CDR3 length: 11 amino acids. Germline-derived CDR1 and CDR2 are MNHEY and SVGAGI. The germline V and J ends were trimmed by 5 bases and 8 bases, with 9 bases remaining between them. The sequencing template was cDNA reverse transcribed from extracted RNA. Assay: immunoSEQ multiplex PCR; the TCRdb copy retains only in-frame clones and omits some. Among 150,000 to 200,000 clones, approximately 55% were seen once, and the ten largest hold roughly 10%. These data belong to a study of CD8+ T cells in alopecia areata. Whole-study results and caveats: Only a single nonresponder existed, so baseline CD8+ expansion links stay unclear. Lesional scalp, notably in alopecia totalis/universalis, had clonality above that of normal scalp.

The specimen was CD8+ T cells sorted from blood, collected at week 24, from a patient treated with tofacitinib. The TCR comes from a human donor with alopecia areata. This sequence joins TRBV6-5 and TRBJ1-1, with TRBD1 as a possible D gene (5 bases). The CDR3 is CASSLGTEAFF. CDR3 in DNA: TGTGCCAGCAGTCTAGGGACGGAAGCTTTCTTT.